This TCR beta chain came from a study of T-cell reconstitution after alpha-beta-depleted transplantation in children. Per germline, CDR1 DFQATT and CDR2 SNEGSKA (reference sequence). Trimming left V 0 bases short and J 5 bases short, with 8 bases between. This CDR3 region has 13 residues. Unique molecular identifiers featured in how the TCRbeta library was prepared. TCRdb called the PCR reads again in MiXCR, with one record for every CDR3 protein. The table lists around 370,000 distinct CDR3 sequences, about a sixth of them singletons. This clonotype has only a few counts. The receptor was derived from a male patient aged 2-15 years who had a stem cell transplant for acute lymphoblastic leukemia, so the T cells may come from the graft donor. The J gene is TRBJ2-1, the V gene TRBV20-1, with D unresolved. This specimen was PBMCs, mostly from graft donor cells, taken 360 days after TCRalphabeta/CD19-depleted stem cell transplant. The DNA of the CDR3 is TGCAGTGCTAGAGATCGGACCGACAATGAGCAGTTCTTC. Its protein is CSARDRTDNEQFF.